This T cell receptor (beta chain) was sequenced during a study of cytomegalovirus exposure and HLA in healthy donors. Study as a whole: It was reported in a later analysis that the same platform had been used for the 90 to 150 validation repertoires as for the 550 to 700 first-cohort repertoires. Findings of the study overall: Most sequenced TCRs were rare (though some public TCRs occurred in many donors).

Donors came from a validation cohort of 90 to 150 subjects, distinct from the first 666-subject cohort. A note on this clone: Its antigen is not known.

V shed 6 bases, J shed 1 base, and the junction held 1 base outside the gene matches. The CDR3 is 13 residues long. CDR1 is MNHNY, CDR2 SVGAGI, per germline (reference sequence). The assay was immunoSEQ multiplex PCR, and TCRdb's table has in-frame clones only and misses some. The sample carries about 160,000 clones, more than 70% recorded once. Sequences were obtained from PBMCs. This receptor was identified in a man aged 25 to 40 in good health and CMV-seropositive. The rearrangement uses TRBV6-6 and TRBJ1-2; 8 positions match TRBD1. CDR3 nucleotide sequence: TGTGCCAGCAGGACAGGGGTTAACTATGGCTACACCTTC. Translating it yields CASRTGVNYGYTF.